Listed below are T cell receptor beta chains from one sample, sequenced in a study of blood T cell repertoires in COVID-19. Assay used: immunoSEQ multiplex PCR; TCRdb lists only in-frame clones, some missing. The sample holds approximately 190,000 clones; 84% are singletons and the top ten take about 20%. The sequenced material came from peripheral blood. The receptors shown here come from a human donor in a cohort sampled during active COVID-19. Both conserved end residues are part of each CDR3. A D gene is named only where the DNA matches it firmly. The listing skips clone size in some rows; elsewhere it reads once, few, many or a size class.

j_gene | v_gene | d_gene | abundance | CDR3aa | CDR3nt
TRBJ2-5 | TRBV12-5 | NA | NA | CASGFTDREETQYF | TGTGCTAGTGGTTTCACGGACAGAGAAGAGACCCAGTACTTC
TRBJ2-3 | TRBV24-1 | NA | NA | CATSDPQGGSDTQYF | TGTGCCACCAGTGATCCCCAGGGGGGATCAGATACGCAGTATTTT
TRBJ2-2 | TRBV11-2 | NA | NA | CASVEGLMNTGELFF | TGTGCCAGCGTCGAGGGACTGATGAACACCGGGGAGCTGTTTTTT
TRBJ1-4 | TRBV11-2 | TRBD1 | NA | CASSTTIRQGREKLFF | TGTGCCAGCAGTACTACCATCCGACAGGGGAGAGAAAAACTGTTTTTT
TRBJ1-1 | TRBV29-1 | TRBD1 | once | CSVEPRNRRGVNTEAFF | TGCAGCGTTGAACCTCGGAACCGCAGGGGGGTGAACACTGAAGCTTTCTTT
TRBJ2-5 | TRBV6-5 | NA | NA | CASSHTQGTQYF | TGTGCCAGCAGCCACACCCAGGGGACCCAGTACTTC
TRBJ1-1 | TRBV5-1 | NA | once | CASSPQGGTEAFF | TGCGCCAGCAGCCCGCAGGGAGGGACTGAAGCTTTCTTT
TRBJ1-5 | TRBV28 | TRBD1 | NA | CASRLQQGNQPQHF | TGTGCCAGCAGGCTTCAACAGGGGAATCAGCCCCAGCATTTT
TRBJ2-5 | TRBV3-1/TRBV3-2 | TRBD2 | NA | CASSQVAGVETQYF | TGTGCCAGCAGCCAGGTAGCGGGGGTGGAGACCCAGTACTTC
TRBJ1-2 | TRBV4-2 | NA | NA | CASSPPLTGPVYTF | TGTGCCAGCAGCCCCCCCCTAACAGGTCCTGTATACACCTTC
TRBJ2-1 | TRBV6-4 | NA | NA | CASSELRGSYNEQFF | TGTGCCAGCAGTGAATTAAGGGGGTCCTACAATGAGCAGTTCTTC
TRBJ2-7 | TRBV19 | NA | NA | CASSIQLVYSAEQYF | TGTGCCAGTAGTATCCAACTAGTTTACTCGGCCGAGCAGTACTTC
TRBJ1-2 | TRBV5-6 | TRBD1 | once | CASSLLGQTIYGGYTF | TGTGCCAGCAGCTTGCTGGGACAGACGATCTATGGCGGCTACACCTTC
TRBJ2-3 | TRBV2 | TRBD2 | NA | CASSGGTSGTDTQYF | TGTGCCAGCAGTGGCGGGACTAGCGGGACAGATACGCAGTATTTT
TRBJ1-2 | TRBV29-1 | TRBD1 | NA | CSVKDRSYYGYTF | TGCAGCGTAAAGGACAGGTCATACTATGGCTACACCTTC
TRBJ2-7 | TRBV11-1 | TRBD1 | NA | CASSGQDRYEQYF | TGTGCCAGCTCAGGACAGGATAGATACGAGCAGTACTTC